This entry features one T cell receptor beta chain sequence. The sample comes from a study of blood T cell repertoires in COVID-19. From germline, CDR1 is MDHEN and CDR2 SYDVKM. V was trimmed by 6 bases and J by 3 bases, leaving 3 bases between them. CDR3 length: 11 residues. The method was immunoSEQ multiplex PCR; TCRdb's version includes in-frame clones alone and lacks a portion of them. The data show 200,000 or so clones, around 81% seen once. The chain employs TRBV28 and TRBJ1-5; D is uncertain. The receptor comes from a man aged 35 to 55 who had recovered from COVID-19. What was sequenced was PBMCs or T cells enriched from blood (not recorded which). The CDR3 bases are TGTGCCAGCAGCTACAATCAGCCCCAGCATTTT. Translated: CASSYNQPQHF.